This TCR beta chain was captured by sequencing in a study of CD8+ T cells in alopecia areata. J was trimmed by 4 bases and V by 4 bases; bases with no gene match: 6. Germline V gene data show CDR1 as SGHRS and CDR2 as YFSETQ. This CDR3 has 14 residues. It was cDNA, reverse transcribed from extracted RNA, that served as the sequencing template. Some clones are missing from TCRdb's copy, which holds only in-frame ones; the method was immunoSEQ multiplex PCR. The data show about 76,000 clones, with 60% to 70% seen just once and roughly a quarter held by the top ten. Treatment: oral pan-JAK inhibitor, 5-10 mg twice daily.

The chain uses TRBV5-1 and TRBJ2-7; 9 positions agree with TRBD1. The sample here was CD8+ T cells sorted from blood, taken at week 24, from a patient treated with tofacitinib. This receptor was taken from a human donor with alopecia areata. CDR3 DNA sequence: TGCGCCAGCAGCCAGGACAGGGGTCGGTACGAGCAGTACTTC. As protein: CASSQDRGRYEQYF.